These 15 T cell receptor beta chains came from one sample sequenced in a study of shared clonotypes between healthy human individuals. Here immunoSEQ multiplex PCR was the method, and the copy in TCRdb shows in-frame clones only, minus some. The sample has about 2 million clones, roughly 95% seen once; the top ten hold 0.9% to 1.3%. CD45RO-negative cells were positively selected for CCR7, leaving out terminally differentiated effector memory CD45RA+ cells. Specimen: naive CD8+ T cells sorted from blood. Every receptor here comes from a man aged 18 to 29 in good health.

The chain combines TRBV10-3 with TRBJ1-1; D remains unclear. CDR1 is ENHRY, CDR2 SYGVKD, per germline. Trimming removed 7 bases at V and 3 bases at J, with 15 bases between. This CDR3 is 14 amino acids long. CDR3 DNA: TGTGCCATCAAGAGAAGAAAAGAGGACACTGAAGCTTTCTTT. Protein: CAIKRRKEDTEAFF.

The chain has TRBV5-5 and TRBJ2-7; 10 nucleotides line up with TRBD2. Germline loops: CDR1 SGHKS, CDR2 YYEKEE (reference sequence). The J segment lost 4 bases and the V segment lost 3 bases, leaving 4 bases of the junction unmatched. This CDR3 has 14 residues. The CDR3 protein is CASSWRTSGYEQYF. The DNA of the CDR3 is TGTGCCAGCAGCTGGCGGACTAGCGGATACGAGCAGTACTTC.

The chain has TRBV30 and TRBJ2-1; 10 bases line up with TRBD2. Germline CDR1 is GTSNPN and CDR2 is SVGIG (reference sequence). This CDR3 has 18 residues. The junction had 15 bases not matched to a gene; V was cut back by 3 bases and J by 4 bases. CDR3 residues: CAWSSGLAAMEVYNEQFF. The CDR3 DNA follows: TGTGCCTGGAGCAGTGGACTAGCGGCGATGGAAGTTTACAATGAGCAGTTCTTC.

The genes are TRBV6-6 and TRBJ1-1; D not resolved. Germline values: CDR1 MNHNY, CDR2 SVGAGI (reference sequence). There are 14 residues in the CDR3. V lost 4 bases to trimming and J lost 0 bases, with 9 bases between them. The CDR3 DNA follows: TGTGCCAGCAGTTCCGCTACGGTGAACACTGAAGCTTTCTTT. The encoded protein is CASSSATVNTEAFF.

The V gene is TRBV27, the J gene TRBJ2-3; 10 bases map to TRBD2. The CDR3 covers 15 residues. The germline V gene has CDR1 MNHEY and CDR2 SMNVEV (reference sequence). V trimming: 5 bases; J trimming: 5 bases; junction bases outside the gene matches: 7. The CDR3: CASSLSTSGRDTQYF. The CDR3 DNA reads TGTGCCAGCAGTCTCTCGACTAGCGGGCGAGATACGCAGTATTTT.

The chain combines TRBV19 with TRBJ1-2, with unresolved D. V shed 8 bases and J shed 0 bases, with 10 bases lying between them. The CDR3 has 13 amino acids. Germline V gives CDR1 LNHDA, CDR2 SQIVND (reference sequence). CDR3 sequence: CASWIGTNYGYTF. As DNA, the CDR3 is TGTGCCAGTTGGATAGGAACTAACTATGGCTACACCTTC.

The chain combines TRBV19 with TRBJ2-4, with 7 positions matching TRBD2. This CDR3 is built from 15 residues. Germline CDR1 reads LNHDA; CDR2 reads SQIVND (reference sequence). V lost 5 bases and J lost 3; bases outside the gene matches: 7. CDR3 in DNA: TGTGCCAGTAGTGAATACACTAGCGTCAAAAACATTCAGTACTTC. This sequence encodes CASSEYTSVKNIQYF.

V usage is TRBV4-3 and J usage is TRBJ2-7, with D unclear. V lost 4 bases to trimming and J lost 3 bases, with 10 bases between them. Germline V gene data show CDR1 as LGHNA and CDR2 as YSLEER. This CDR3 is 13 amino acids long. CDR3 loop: CASSPRTDYEQYF. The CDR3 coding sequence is TGCGCCAGCAGCCCACGAACCGACTACGAGCAGTACTTC.

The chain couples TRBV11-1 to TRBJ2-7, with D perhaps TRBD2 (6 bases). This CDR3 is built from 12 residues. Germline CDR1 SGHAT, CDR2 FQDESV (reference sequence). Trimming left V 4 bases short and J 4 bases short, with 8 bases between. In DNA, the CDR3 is TGTGCCAGCAGCTCGGGGAGGTACGAGCAGTACTTC. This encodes CASSSGRYEQYF.

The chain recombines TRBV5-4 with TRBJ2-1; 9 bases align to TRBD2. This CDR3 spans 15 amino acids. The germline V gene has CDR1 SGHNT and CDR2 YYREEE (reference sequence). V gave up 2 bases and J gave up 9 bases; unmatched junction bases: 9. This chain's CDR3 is CASSLSAGGRGEQFF. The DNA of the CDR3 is TGTGCCAGCAGCTTATCAGCGGGGGGCCGGGGTGAGCAGTTCTTC.

CDR3 in amino acids: CASSLLTEEAFF. The DNA of the CDR3 is TGTGCCAGCAGCTTGTTAACCGAAGAAGCTTTCTTT. The chain recombines TRBV5-6 with TRBJ1-1; no clear D gene. The germline V gene encodes CDR1 SGHDT and CDR2 YYEEEE. CDR3 length equals 12 residues. Trimming took off 1 base at V and 8 bases at J, with 9 bases between the two ends. Complete variable domain (other parts from reference TRBV5-6 and TRBJ1-1): DAGVTQSPTHLIKTRGQQVTLRCSPKSGHDTVSWYQQALGQGPQFIFQYYEEEERQRGNFPDRFSGHQFPNYSSELNVNALLLGDSALYLCASSLLTEEAFFGQGTRLTVV.

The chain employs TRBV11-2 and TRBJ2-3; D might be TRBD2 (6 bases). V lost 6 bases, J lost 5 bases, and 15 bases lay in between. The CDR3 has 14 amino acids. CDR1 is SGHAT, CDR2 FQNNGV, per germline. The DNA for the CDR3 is TGTGCCAGCAGACTTAGCGGAGGCAGAGATACGCAGTATTTT. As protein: CASRLSGGRDTQYF.

This chain's CDR3 is CASSEWWQGEGDSPLHF. CDR3 DNA: TGTGCCAGCAGTGAATGGTGGCAGGGGGAAGGAGATTCACCCCTCCACTTT. The chain recombines TRBV6-1 with TRBJ1-6; 7 nucleotides agree with TRBD1. There are 17 residues in the CDR3. Trimming removed 2 bases from V and 8 bases from J; junction bases left unmatched: 12. Germline V CDR1 and CDR2: MNHNS, SASEGT.

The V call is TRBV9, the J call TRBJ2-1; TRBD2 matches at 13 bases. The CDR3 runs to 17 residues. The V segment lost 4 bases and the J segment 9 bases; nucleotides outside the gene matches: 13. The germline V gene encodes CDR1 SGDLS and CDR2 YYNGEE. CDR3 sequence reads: CASSPGGRLAGGGEQFF. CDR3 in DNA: TGTGCCAGCAGCCCAGGAGGAAGACTAGCGGGGGGTGGTGAGCAGTTCTTC.

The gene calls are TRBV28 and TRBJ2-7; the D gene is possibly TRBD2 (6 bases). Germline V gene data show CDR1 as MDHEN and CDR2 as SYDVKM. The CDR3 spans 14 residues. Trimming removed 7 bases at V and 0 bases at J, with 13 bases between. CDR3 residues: CASTYGGTSYEQYF. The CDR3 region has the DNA TGTGCCAGCACCTATGGGGGGACCTCCTACGAGCAGTACTTC.